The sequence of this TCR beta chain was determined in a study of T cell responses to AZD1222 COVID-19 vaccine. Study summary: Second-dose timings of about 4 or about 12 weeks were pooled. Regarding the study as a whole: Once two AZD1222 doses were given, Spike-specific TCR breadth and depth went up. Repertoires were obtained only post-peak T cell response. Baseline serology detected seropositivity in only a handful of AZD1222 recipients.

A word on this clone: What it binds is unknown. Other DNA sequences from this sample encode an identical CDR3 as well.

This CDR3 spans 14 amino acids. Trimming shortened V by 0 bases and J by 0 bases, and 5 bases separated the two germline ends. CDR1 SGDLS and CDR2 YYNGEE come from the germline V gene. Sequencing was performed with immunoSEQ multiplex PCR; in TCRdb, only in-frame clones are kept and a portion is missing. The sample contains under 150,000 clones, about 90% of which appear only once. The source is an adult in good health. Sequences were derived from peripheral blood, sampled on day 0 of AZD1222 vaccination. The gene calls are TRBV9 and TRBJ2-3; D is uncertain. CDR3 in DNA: TGTGCCAGCAGCGTAGCCGGGAGCACAGATACGCAGTATTTT. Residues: CASSVAGSTDTQYF.